These 12 T cell receptor beta chains were all obtained from the same sample, sequenced in a study of OX40 agonist ivuxolimab in advanced cancers. Sequenced by immunoSEQ multiplex PCR; TCRdb stores in-frame clones only, minus some. The sample includes about 100,000 clones, 70% to 90% of them seen just once. The sequencing used CD4+ or CD8+ T cells sorted from blood, collected in a trial of the OX40 agonist ivuxolimab. The receptors derive from an adult with an advanced solid tumor such as melanoma, head and neck, liver or kidney cancer.

The chain links TRBV6-1 to TRBJ1-5, with D possibly matching TRBD1 (5 bases). Germline V gene data show CDR1 as MNHNS and CDR2 as SASEGT. The V and J ends lost 6 bases and 1 base respectively, with 10 bases between them. This CDR3 contains 14 residues. The CDR3 loop is CASRVGGSNQPQHF. The CDR3 bases are TGTGCCAGCAGAGTGGGGGGAAGCAATCAGCCCCAGCATTTT.

The V and J genes are TRBV19 and TRBJ1-5; TRBD1 matches at 7 bases. Germline CDR1 LNHDA, CDR2 SQIVND (reference sequence). This CDR3 is 17 amino acids long. V dropped 3 bases and J dropped 7; count of bases not matched to a gene: 15. The CDR3: CASSILGGGGRGQPQHF. CDR3 in DNA: TGTGCCAGTAGTATTCTCGGAGGGGGCGGCAGGGGACAGCCCCAGCATTTT.

The chain employs TRBV9 and TRBJ2-6; 8 bases are a match to TRBD1. This CDR3 contains 17 residues. V dropped 4 bases and J dropped 0; count of bases not matched to a gene: 6. Germline lookup yields CDR1 SGDLS and CDR2 YYNGEE. The CDR3 reads CASSPGTGRSGANVLTF. In DNA form, the CDR3 reads TGTGCCAGCAGCCCGGGGACAGGCCGCTCTGGGGCCAACGTCCTGACTTTC.

The chain employs TRBV25-1 and TRBJ1-2, with D possibly being TRBD1 (5 bases). This CDR3 is 16 amino acids long. The V end was cut by 1 base, the J end by 5 bases, with 17 bases between. CDR1 MGHDK and CDR2 SYGVNS come from the germline V gene. The CDR3 DNA follows: TGTGCCAGCAGTGAATGGGCAACCGGGACCGGGTATGGCTACACCTTC. Translation gives CASSEWATGTGYGYTF.

The genes are TRBV10-3 and TRBJ2-1; TRBD2 aligns across 7 bases. J lost 2 bases, V lost 10 bases, and 8 bases had no gene match. In germline, CDR1 is ENHRY, CDR2 SYGVKD. The CDR3 covers 14 residues. This CDR3 reads CATGKGLAYNEQFF. The CDR3 DNA reads as TGTGCCACAGGAAAAGGACTAGCCTACAATGAGCAGTTCTTC.

The chain couples TRBV10-3 to TRBJ1-5; D is perhaps TRBD1 (5 bases). Germline loops: CDR1 ENHRY, CDR2 SYGVKD. The CDR3 sequence is 14 residues long. Trimming stripped 0 bases from V and 3 bases from J, with 6 bases between. The CDR3 loop is CAISESGHNQPQHF. The CDR3 DNA sequence: TGTGCCATCAGTGAGTCCGGACACAATCAGCCCCAGCATTTT.

The chain employs TRBV7-2 and TRBJ2-2, with D possibly matching TRBD2 (5 bases). Germline V gene lookup returns CDR1 SGHTA and CDR2 FQGNSA. Trimming stripped 0 bases from V and 0 bases from J, with 8 bases between. The CDR3 extends over 16 amino acids. The CDR3 nucleotides read TGTGCCAGCAGCTTAGCCCGGGGTGCGAACACCGGGGAGCTGTTTTTT. Protein sequence: CASSLARGANTGELFF.

The chain couples TRBV7-2 to TRBJ2-1, with D unresolved. CDR3 length: 13 residues. Germline loops: CDR1 SGHTA, CDR2 FQGNSA. The ends were cut back, 1 base at V and 5 bases at J, with 6 bases in the middle. CDR3 nucleotides: TGTGCCAGCAGCTTAGGACTCCACAATGAGCAGTTCTTC. Encoded protein: CASSLGLHNEQFF.

The V call is TRBV9, the J call TRBJ1-6; 7 bases map to TRBD1. The CDR3 contains 15 residues. Germline CDR1 and CDR2: SGDLS and YYNGEE. Trimming took 0 bases from V and 8 from J; bases not matched to a gene: 5. The CDR3 here is CASSVDQGGDSPLHF. The CDR3 nucleotides are TGTGCCAGCAGCGTAGATCAGGGGGGGGATTCACCCCTCCACTTT.

The chain has TRBV2 and TRBJ1-2, with a possible D match to TRBD1 (6 bases). In germline, CDR1 is SNHLY, CDR2 FYNNEI. This CDR3 comprises 13 residues. V gave up 6 bases and J gave up 4 bases, with 12 bases separating them. CDR3 amino acids: CASSQTGSYGYTF. The CDR3 nucleotides are TGTGCCAGCAGCCAAACAGGGAGCTATGGCTACACCTTC.

The chain carries TRBV19 and TRBJ2-1; no reliable D call. Germline values: CDR1 LNHDA, CDR2 SQIVND (reference sequence). Trimming pared 7 bases from V and 10 bases from J, leaving 20 bases between. This CDR3 contains 14 residues. CDR3 region: CASKDVMIDGEQFF. In DNA, the CDR3 is TGTGCCAGTAAGGATGTGATGATAGACGGAGAGCAGTTCTTC.

Points on this clone: At one boundary the junction diverges from the germline segment, which might be a read error. The V call is TRBV6-1, the J call TRBJ2-3; TRBD1 is a possible D gene (6 bases). The CDR3 sequence is 14 residues long. Germline V gene lookup returns CDR1 MNHNS and CDR2 SASEGT. The CDR3 region is CASRDRSSTDTQYF. DNA for the CDR3: TGTGCCAGCCGTGACAGGAGTAGCACAGATACGCAGTATTTT.